This T cell receptor (beta chain) comes out of a study of cytomegalovirus exposure and HLA in healthy donors. The PCR made use of 60 Vbeta and 13 Jbeta primers. The table came from immunoSEQ multiplex PCR; TCRdb's copy has only in-frame clones and leaves some out. This sample has around 150,000 clones; 79% occur once, and the top ten carry approximately 6.2%. Germline assignment: CDR1 SGHRS and CDR2 YFSETQ. There are 16 residues in the CDR3. Study-wide points: A later analysis reportedly identified an Asian-associated ancestry cluster as carrying fewer N-insertions than the 666-donor mean.

Notes on this clone: What it binds is unknown.

The sample comprised PBMCs. This TCR came from a man in his forties in good health and CMV-seropositive. The chain couples TRBV5-1 to TRBJ2-5; 8 bases align to TRBD2. TRBJ2-7 matches the DNA end more closely, so the J call is doubtful. CDR3 in DNA: TGCGCCAGCAGCTTGGGGGCGACTAGCGACTCCTACGAGCAGTACTTC. Its protein product is CASSLGATSDSYEQYF.